This entry describes one TCR beta chain. The antigen is undetermined. This sample stems from a study of Ad26.COV2.S vaccination and SARS-CoV-2 variants. Overall study results and limits: Possibly, TCR breadth and depth analyses underestimated total T cell responses. Participants given vaccine showed non-spike TCR breadth similar to that of placebo recipients.

The protocol was immunoSEQ multiplex PCR, while the TCRdb copy is restricted to in-frame clones and leaves out a portion. The table records approximately 400,000 clones, 92% of them present only once. The clonotype originates from a human donor who had recovered from COVID-19. This specimen consisted of peripheral blood, obtained after recovery from COVID-19.

The CDR3 loop is CASSLGPGSNQPQHF. The CDR3 DNA sequence: TGTGCCAGCAGCTTAGGACCAGGGAGCAATCAGCCCCAGCATTTT. The chain carries TRBV11-2 and TRBJ1-5, with D possibly TRBD1 on 5 matching bases. Trimming stripped 1 base from V and 1 base from J, with 8 bases between. Germline loops: CDR1 SGHAT, CDR2 FQNNGV. This CDR3 is 15 amino acids long.